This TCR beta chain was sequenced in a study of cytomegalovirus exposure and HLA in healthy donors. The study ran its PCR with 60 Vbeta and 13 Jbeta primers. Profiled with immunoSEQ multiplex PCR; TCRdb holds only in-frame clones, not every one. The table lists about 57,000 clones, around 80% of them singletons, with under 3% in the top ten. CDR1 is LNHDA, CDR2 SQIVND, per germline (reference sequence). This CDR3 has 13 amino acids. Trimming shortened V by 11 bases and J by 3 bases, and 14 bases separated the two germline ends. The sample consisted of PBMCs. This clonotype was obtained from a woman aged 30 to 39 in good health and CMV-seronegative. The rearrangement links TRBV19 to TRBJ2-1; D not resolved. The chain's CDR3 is CASAGGFYNEQFF. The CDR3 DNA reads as TGTGCCTCGGCTGGCGGCTTCTACAATGAGCAGTTCTTC. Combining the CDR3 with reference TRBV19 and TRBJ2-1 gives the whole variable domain DGGITQSPKYLFRKEGQNVTLSCEQNLNHDAMYWYRQDPGQGLRLIYYSQIVNDFQKGDIAEGYSVSREKKESFPLTVTSAQKNPTAFYLCASAGGFYNEQFFGPGTRLTVL.